This T cell receptor beta chain was captured by sequencing in a study of CD8 T cells in Susac syndrome. When the RNA was reverse transcribed, random hexamers were used with an input of roughly 0.5 to 1 ug. Each CDR3 protein gets one entry after TCRdb re-called the immunoSEQ multiplex PCR reads with MiXCR. The table records tens of thousands of distinct CDR3 sequences, roughly 94% of them present only once. Deletions cut 0 bases from V and 5 bases from J, with 11 bases between. The CDR3 extends over 13 amino acids. Germline loops: CDR1 DFQATT, CDR2 SNEGSKA (reference sequence). The chain combines TRBV20-1 with TRBJ2-7, with D possibly being TRBD1 (5 bases). The sequenced sample consisted of CD8+ T cells from PBMCs. The TCR originated in a human donor with Susac syndrome. CDR3 residues: CSARDGALDEQYF. The CDR3, as DNA: TGCAGTGCTAGAGATGGGGCACTGGACGAGCAGTACTTC.